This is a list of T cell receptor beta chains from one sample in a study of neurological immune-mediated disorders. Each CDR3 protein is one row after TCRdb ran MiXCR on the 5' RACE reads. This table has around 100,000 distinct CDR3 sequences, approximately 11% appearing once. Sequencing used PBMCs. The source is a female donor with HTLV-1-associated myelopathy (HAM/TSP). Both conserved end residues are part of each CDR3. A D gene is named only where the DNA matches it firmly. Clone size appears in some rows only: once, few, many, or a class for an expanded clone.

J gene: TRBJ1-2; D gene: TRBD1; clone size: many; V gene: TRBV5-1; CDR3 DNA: TGCGCCAGCAGCTTGTTACAGGGGGGTTTTGGCTACACCTTC; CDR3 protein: CASSLLQGGFGYTF
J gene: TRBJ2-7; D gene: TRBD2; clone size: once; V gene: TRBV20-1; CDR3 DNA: TGCAGTGCTAGAGAAAGGCGGGGGGTCTCCTACGAGCAGTACTTC; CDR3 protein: CSARERRGVSYEQYF
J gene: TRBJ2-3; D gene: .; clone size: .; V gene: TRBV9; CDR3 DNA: TGTGCCAGCAGCGTAGACGGTTCAGATACGCAGTATTTT; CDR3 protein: CASSVDGSDTQYF
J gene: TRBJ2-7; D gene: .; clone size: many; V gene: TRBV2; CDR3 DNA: TGTGCCAGCAGTGATTCTAGACAAAACTTC; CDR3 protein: CASSDSRQNF
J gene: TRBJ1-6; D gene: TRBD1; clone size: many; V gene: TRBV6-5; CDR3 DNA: TGTGCCAGCAGCCGTAGGGACAGCAATTATAATTCACCCCTCCACTTT; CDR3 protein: CASSRRDSNYNSPLHF
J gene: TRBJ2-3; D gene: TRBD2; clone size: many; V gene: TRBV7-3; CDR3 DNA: TGTGCCAGCAGAGCGGGGAATACAGATACGCAGTATTTT; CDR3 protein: CASRAGNTDTQYF
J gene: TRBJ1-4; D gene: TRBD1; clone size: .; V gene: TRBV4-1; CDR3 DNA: TGCGCCAGCAGCCAGAAGTGGACAGGGACTAATGAAAAACTGTTTTTT; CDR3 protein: CASSQKWTGTNEKLFF
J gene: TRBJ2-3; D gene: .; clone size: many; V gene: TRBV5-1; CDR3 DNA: TGCGCCAGCAGCGTAGACAGCCCAGATACGCAGTATTTT; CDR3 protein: CASSVDSPDTQYF
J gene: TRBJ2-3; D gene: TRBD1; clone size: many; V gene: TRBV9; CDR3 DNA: TGTGCCAGCAGCTCTCCGGGACAGCGAACAGATACGCAGTATTTT; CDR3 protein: CASSSPGQRTDTQYF
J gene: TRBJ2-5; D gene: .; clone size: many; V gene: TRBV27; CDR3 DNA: TGTGCCAGCAGTTTCCACAGAGCTCAAGAGACCCAGTACTTC; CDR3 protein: CASSFHRAQETQYF
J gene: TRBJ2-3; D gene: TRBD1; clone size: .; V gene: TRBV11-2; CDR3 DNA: TGTGCCAGCCATCGGACAGGGGGCGCAGATACGCAGTATTTT; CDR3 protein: CASHRTGGADTQYF
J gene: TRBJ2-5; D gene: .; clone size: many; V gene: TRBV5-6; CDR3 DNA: TGTGCCAGCAATGGGAAGGTAGGAGAGACCCAGTACTTC; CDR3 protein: CASNGKVGETQYF
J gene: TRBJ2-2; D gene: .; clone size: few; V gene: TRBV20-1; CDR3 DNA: TGCAGTGCTATGGGACCGAAGAACACCGGGGAGCTGTTTTTT; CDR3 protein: CSAMGPKNTGELFF
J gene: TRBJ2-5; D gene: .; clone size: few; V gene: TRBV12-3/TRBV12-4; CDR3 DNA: TGTGCCAGCAGTGACCGAGAGACCCAGTACTTC; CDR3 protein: CASSDRETQYF
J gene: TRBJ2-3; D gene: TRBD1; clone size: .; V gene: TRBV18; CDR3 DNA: TGTGCCAGCTCAGCACAGGGGGAAGATACGCAGTATTTT; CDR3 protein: CASSAQGEDTQYF
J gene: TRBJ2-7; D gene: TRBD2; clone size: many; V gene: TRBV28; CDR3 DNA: TGTGCCAGCAGTTTGCCCCCACTAGCGGGGGCCTCCTACGAGCAGTACTTC; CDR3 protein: CASSLPPLAGASYEQYF
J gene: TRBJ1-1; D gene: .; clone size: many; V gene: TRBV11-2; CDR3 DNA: TGTGCCAGCAGCTTAGACCCGGTAGCAGCTTTCTTT; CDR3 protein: CASSLDPVAAFF
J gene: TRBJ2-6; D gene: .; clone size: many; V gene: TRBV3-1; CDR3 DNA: TGTGCCAGCACCCTCTTAGATAGTCGGGCTGGGGCCAACGTCCTGACTTTC; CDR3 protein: CASTLLDSRAGANVLTF
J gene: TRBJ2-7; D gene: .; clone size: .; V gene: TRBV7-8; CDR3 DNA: TGTGCCAGCAGTTCCCGTTTGGGGCTTGAGTCCTACGAGCAGTACTTC; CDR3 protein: CASSSRLGLESYEQYF
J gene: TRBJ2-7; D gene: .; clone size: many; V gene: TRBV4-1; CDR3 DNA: TGCGCCAGCAGCCAACGCAACAGGGTCGAGCAGTACTTC; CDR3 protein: CASSQRNRVEQYF
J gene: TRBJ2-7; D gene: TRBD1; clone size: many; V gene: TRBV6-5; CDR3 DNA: TGTGCCAGCAGTTACCGGGACAGGGGGGACTACGAGCAGTACTTC; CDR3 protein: CASSYRDRGDYEQYF
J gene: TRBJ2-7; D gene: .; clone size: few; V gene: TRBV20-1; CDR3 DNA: TGCAGTGCTAGAGATCTTGACAGCTCCTACGAGCAGTACTTC; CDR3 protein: CSARDLDSSYEQYF
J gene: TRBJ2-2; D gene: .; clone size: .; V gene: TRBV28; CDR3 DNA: TGTGCCAGCAAACCAGGGTCCTCTACGAACACCGGGGAGCTGTTTTTT; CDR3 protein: CASKPGSSTNTGELFF
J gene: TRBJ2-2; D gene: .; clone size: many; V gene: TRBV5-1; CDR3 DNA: TGCGCCAGCAGCTTGGTGGCCAGGGGAACTTACACCGGGGAGCTGTTTTTT; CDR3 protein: CASSLVARGTYTGELFF
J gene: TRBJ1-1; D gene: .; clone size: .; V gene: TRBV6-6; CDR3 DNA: TGTGCCAGCATTATTGGACAGAGTCTCACTGAAGATTTCTTT; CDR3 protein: CASIIGQSLTEDFF
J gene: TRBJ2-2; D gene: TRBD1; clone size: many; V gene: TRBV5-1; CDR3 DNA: TGCGCCAGCAGCCCAAGACAGGGGGACACCGGGGAGCTGTTTTTT; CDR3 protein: CASSPRQGDTGELFF
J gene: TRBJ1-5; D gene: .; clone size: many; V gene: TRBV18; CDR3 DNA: TGTGCCAGCTCACCGGGTATGGAACAGCCCCAGCATTTT; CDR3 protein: CASSPGMEQPQHF
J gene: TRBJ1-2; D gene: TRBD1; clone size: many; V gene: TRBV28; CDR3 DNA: TGTGCCAGCAGTTTATGTGACAGGGGAATCTGTGGCTACACCTTC; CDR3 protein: CASSLCDRGICGYTF
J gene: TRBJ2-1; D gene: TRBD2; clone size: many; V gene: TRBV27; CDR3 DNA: TGTGCCAGCAGTTCCCCGGGGCAGCGGGGGTTAAATGAGCAGTTCTTC; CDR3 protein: CASSSPGQRGLNEQFF
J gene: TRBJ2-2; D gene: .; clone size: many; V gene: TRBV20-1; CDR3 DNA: TGCAGTGCTAGACAAGGAAACACCGGGGAGCTGTTTTTT; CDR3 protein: CSARQGNTGELFF
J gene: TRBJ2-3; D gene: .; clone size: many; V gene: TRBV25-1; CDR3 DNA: TGTGCCAGCCTTTTCCCGGGGGTGACAGATACGCAGTATTTT; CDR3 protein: CASLFPGVTDTQYF
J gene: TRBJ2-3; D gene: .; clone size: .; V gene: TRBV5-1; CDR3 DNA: TGCGCCAGCAGCTTGGGAAGGGGGTCAGATACGCAGTATTTT; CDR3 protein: CASSLGRGSDTQYF
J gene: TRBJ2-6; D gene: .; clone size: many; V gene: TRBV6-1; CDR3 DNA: TGTGCCAGCAGTGATGTCCCTGGGGCCAACGTCCTGACTTTC; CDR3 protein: CASSDVPGANVLTF
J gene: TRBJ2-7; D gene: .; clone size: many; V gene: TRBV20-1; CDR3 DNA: TGCAGTGCTAGAGATTTCAGAGAGCAGTACTTC; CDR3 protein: CSARDFREQYF
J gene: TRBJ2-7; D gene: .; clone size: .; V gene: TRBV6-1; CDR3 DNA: TGTGCCAGCAGTGAACTAGACTACCCCCACGAGCAGTACTTC; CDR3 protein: CASSELDYPHEQYF
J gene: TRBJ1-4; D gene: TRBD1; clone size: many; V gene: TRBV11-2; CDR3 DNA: TGTGCCAGCAGCGAGGCCCGGGGGACAGGGAAAAAACTGTTTTTT; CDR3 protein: CASSEARGTGKKLFF
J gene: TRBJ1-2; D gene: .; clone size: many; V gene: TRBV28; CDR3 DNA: TGTGCCAGCAGTTTCAGGGAGGCTGGCTACACCTTC; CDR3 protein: CASSFREAGYTF
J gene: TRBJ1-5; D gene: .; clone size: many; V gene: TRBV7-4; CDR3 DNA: TGTGCCAGCAGCTTTGTCTCCAGGGCAAATCAGCCCCAGCATTTT; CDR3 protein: CASSFVSRANQPQHF
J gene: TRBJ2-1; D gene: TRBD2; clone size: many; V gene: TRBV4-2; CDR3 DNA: TGTGCCAGCAGCCCGCACCCCCTTAGCGGGGGGTCCCTCTACAATGAGCAGTTCTTC; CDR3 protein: CASSPHPLSGGSLYNEQFF
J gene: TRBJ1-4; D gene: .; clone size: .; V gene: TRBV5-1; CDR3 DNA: TGCGCCAGCAGCTTGAACGATGAAAAACTGTTTTTT; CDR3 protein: CASSLNDEKLFF
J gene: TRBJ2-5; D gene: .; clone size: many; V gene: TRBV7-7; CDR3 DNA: TGTGCCAGCAGCTCCACCGGGTGGCGGGGGCCTCAAGAGACCCAGTACTTC; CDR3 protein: CASSSTGWRGPQETQYF
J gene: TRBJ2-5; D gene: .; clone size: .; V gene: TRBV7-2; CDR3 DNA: TGTGCCAGCAGCATACTCCCGGGGGGCTCGGAGACCCAGTACTTC; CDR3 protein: CASSILPGGSETQYF
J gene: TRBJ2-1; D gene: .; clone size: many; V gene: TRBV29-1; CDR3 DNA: TGCAGCGTTGTAAAGGGTAGTATCGACAATGAGCAGTTCTTC; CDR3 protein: CSVVKGSIDNEQFF
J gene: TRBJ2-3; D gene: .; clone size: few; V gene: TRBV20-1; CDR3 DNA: TGCAGTGCTAGAAACCGACAGGGCGGGGAAGCAGATACGCAGTATTTT; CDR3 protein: CSARNRQGGEADTQYF
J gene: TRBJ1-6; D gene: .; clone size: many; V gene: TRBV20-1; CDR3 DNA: TGCAGTGCTGGATTCCCTGGGTCACCCCTCCACTTT; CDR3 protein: CSAGFPGSPLHF
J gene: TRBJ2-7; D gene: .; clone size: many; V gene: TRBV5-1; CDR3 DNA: TGCGCCAGCAGTTACCAGGACAGCTACGAGCAGTACTTC; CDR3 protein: CASSYQDSYEQYF
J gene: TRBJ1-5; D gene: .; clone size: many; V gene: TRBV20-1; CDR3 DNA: TGCAGTGCTAGGGGGAGCAGCAATCAGCCCCAGCATTTT; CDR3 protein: CSARGSSNQPQHF
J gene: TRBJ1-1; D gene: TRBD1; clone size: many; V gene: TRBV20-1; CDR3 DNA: TGCAGTGCTAGACGAACAGGGGCGAACACTGAAGCTTTCTTT; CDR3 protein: CSARRTGANTEAFF
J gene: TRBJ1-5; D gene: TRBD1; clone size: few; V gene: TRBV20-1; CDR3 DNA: TGCAGTGCCGTCGGGGTGACAGGGGGTTTTCTGGGCAATCAGCCCCAGCATTTT; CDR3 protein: CSAVGVTGGFLGNQPQHF
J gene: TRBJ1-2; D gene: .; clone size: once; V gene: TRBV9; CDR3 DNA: TGTGCCATCTCACTGGACGGCGCTAACTATGGCTACACCTTC; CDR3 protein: CAISLDGANYGYTF